This T cell receptor beta chain was recorded in a study of T cells in Graves' hyperthyroidism and ophthalmopathy. Findings and limits, study-wide: Expanded thyroid clonotypes (above 0.001) were mostly also found in blood. It was a median approximately 6.9 months before onset that the model predicted ophthalmopathy.

TCR beta CDR3 regions were amplified from RNA. The TCR CDR3 was amplified in a first-round RT-PCR using the HTBI primer set. TCRdb re-analysed the multiplex PCR reads in MiXCR, keeping a single row per CDR3 protein. Counted here are some 770,000 distinct CDR3 sequences, about 17% occurring once; the ten biggest clones make up around 8.1%. Diagnosing involved the use of clinical symptoms, serum thyroxine and TRAb, thyroid ultrasound and orbital computed tomography. Cells are PBMCs isolated from more than 8.5 ml of fresh blood. Remarks on this clonotype: The antigen is undetermined.

The CDR3 consists of 17 residues. In germline, CDR1 is MNHNS, CDR2 SASEGT. V shed 1 base, J shed 3 bases, and the junction held 10 bases outside the gene matches. The sequenced sample consisted of blood. The receptor was derived from a man between 18 and 29 years old with Graves' hyperthyroidism. This rearrangement joins TRBV6-1 to TRBJ2-7, with TRBD2 matching 9 bases. CDR3 nucleotides: TGTGCCAGCAGTGAAGGATGGTCTAGCGGGGTATACTACGAGCAGTACTTC. Its protein is CASSEGWSSGVYYEQYF.